Presented here are 10 T cell receptor beta chains from one specimen sequenced in a study of blood T cells in healthy people across ages (dated by TCRdb to the mid-2010s). Libraries were made using 5' RACE. Instrument on record: Illumina HiSeq 2500. A second PCR of about 7 to 12 cycles was run with a J-beta primer mix and a sample-barcoded 5' primer. Using fastp at Q25 and MiXCR, TCRdb reprocessed the public reads and kept productive beta chains. Under each unique CDR3 protein, matching rows form one entry showing the most common genes and DNA. The sample has approximately 680,000 distinct CDR3 sequences on record, 32% of them singletons. The ten largest clones add up to over 15% of the sample. Sequencing was done on a sample of blood. These receptors all come from an elderly woman in good health. Donor details come from another sample of the same person, matched by shared clones.

This clonotype was counted at least ten times. Here the CDR3 DNA reads TGTGCCAGCAGTGAACAAAGGCACGAGCAGTACTTC. This encodes CASSEQRHEQYF. This chain links TRBV6-1 with TRBJ2-7; D unresolved. This CDR3 has 12 residues. Germline CDR1 is MNHNS and CDR2 is SASEGT. V was clipped by 2 bases and J by 5 bases, with 7 bases between them.

The chain recombines TRBV27 with TRBJ2-2; D ambiguous. V was clipped by 0 bases and J by 5 bases, with 16 bases between them. CDR1 and CDR2 (germline): MNHEY, SMNVEV (reference sequence). The CDR3 is 17 residues long. The CDR3 bases are TGTGCCAGCAGTTTATCGCCAAGGGTTGTAAGGACCGGGGAGCTGTTTTTT. Encoded protein: CASSLSPRVVRTGELFF.

The chain recombines TRBV12-3 or TRBV12-4 with TRBJ1-2; D is unclear. The ends were cut back, 4 bases at V and 7 bases at J, with 16 bases in the middle. CDR3 length: 14 amino acids. The CDR3 sequence is CASSWVSEVGGYTF. The CDR3 DNA sequence: TGTGCCAGCAGTTGGGTCAGTGAAGTGGGTGGCTACACCTTC.

CDR3 sequence: CASSRSGGVGTQYF. The CDR3 bases are TGTGCCAGCAGTAGGAGCGGGGGGGTCGGGACCCAGTACTTC. The chain joins TRBV7-2 to TRBJ2-5; the match to TRBD2 covers 10 bases. The CDR3 has 14 amino acids. Trimming at V came to 6 bases and at J to 7 bases, leaving 8 bases not matched to a gene. The germline V gene encodes CDR1 SGHTA and CDR2 FQGNSA.

The V gene is TRBV7-3, the J gene TRBJ2-2, with D possibly TRBD2 on 6 matching bases. Trimming shortened V by 1 base and J by 0 bases, and 9 bases separated the two germline ends. Germline loops: CDR1 SGHTA, CDR2 FQGTGA. This CDR3 spans 16 amino acids. CDR3 sequence: CASSLMGGSNTGELFF. DNA of the CDR3: TGTGCCAGCAGCTTAATGGGAGGATCGAACACCGGGGAGCTGTTTTTT.

The chain employs TRBV30 and TRBJ1-5, with TRBD1 matching over 10 bases. V shed 3 bases, J shed 6 bases, and the junction held 11 bases outside the gene matches. The CDR3 is 16 residues long. Germline CDR1 reads GTSNPN; CDR2 reads SVGIG (reference sequence). The DNA for the CDR3 is TGTGCCTGGAGAGGTAGGGACAGGGGACGACCTCAGCCCCAGCATTTT. Translation gives CAWRGRDRGRPQPQHF.

The chain combines TRBV20-1 with TRBJ2-7; TRBD2 is a possible D gene (6 bases). Germline CDR1 reads DFQATT; CDR2 reads SNEGSKA (reference sequence). V lost 0 bases, J lost 0 bases, and 15 bases lay in between. The CDR3 is 16 amino acids. As DNA, the CDR3 is TGCAGTGCTAGAGAGGCCGGGACTCCCATCTCCTACGAGCAGTACTTC. Translation gives CSAREAGTPISYEQYF.

This clonotype was recorded many times. The chain joins TRBV5-1 to TRBJ1-5; D gene uncertain. Looked up from germline, CDR1 is SGHRS and CDR2 is YFSETQ. V lost 4 bases and J lost 1, with 6 bases in between. This CDR3 contains 13 residues. CDR3 coding DNA: TGCGCCAGCAGCATTGCCAGCAATCAGCCCCAGCATTTT. Its protein product is CASSIASNQPQHF.

Turning to this clonotype: Given a much more abundant clone one base away, this may be a read error. The J gene is TRBJ2-1, the V gene TRBV21-1; the tabulated D call, TRBD1, remains unverified against the DNA. TRBV21-1 is classified as a pseudogene. The CDR3 spans 14 residues. As DNA, the CDR3 is TGTGCCAGCAGCAAGGGGACAGGGGGCTATGAGCAGTTCTTC. This codes for CASSKGTGGYEQFF.

This clonotype appeared many times. V gene TRBV6-1 combines with J gene TRBJ2-7; no clear D. V dropped 2 bases and J dropped 3 bases, with 11 bases sitting between them. Germline CDR1 is MNHNS and CDR2 is SASEGT. There are 14 residues in the CDR3. This chain's CDR3 is CASSESLRGYEQYF. As DNA, the CDR3 is TGTGCCAGCAGTGAATCCTTAAGAGGCTACGAGCAGTACTTC.